The rows below give T cell receptor delta chains drawn from one sample of a study of Vδ1+ human thymocytes. TCRdb reran clone calling via CATT on the multiplex PCR reads. The sample yields about 75,000 delta-chain clones, about 30% seen once. Sequenced: Vdelta1+ gamma-delta thymocytes from the thymus. The receptors were gathered from a boy under two years old who had congenital heart surgery. CDR3s include the opening cysteine and the closing phenylalanine or tryptophan. Fields, in order: clone size, D gene, V gene, J gene, CDR3 protein, CDR3 DNA. D genes are given only for firm matches. Not every row has a clone size; where given, it reads once, few, many or a size class.

>once|TRDD3|TRDV1|TRDJ1
CALWGAATAGSYTDKLIF
TGTGCTCTCTGGGGGGCCGCCACGGCGGGCAGCTACACCGATAAACTCATCTTT
>few|.|TRDV1|TRDJ1
CALGELRSYTDKLIF
TGTGCTCTTGGGGAACTCCGTTCCTACACCGATAAACTCATCTTT
>.|.|TRDV1|TRDJ1
CALGGSRNFLRWGDTPSYTDKLIF
TGTGCTCTTGGGGGATCCCGTAACTTCCTACGTTGGGGGGATACCCCTTCGTACACCGATAAACTCATCTTT
>few|TRDD2|TRDV1|TRDJ1
CALGVNSYALEVPDYTDKLIF
TGTGCTCTTGGGGTAAATTCCTACGCCCTAGAGGTTCCGGATTACACCGATAAACTCATCTTT
>.|.|TRDV1|TRDJ1
CALGDSIPTSRGWGPPSVLIF
TGTGCTCTTGGGGATTCAATCCCTACTTCCCGAGGCTGGGGACCTCCTTCGGTACTCATCTTT
>few|.|TRDV1|TRDJ1
CALGDPSPSYSYWGEENDKLIF
TGTGCTCTTGGGGACCCGTCGCCTTCCTACAGTTACTGGGGGGAGGAAAACGATAAACTCATCTTT
>.|.|TRDV1|TRDJ1
CALGAQFPITDKLIF
TGTGCTCTTGGGGCTCAATTTCCCATCACCGATAAACTCATCTTT
>.|TRDD3|TRDV1|TRDJ1
CALGELWNLPVLGDTPDKLIF
TGTGCTCTTGGGGAACTCTGGAACCTTCCCGTACTGGGGGATACGCCCGATAAACTCATCTTT
>.|TRDD3|TRDV1|TRDJ1
CALGELALGDTLLIYTDKLIF
TGTGCTCTTGGGGAACTAGCTCTGGGGGATACGCTCCTAATTTACACCGATAAACTCATCTTT
>few|TRDD3|TRDV1|TRDJ1
CALGPHGGIRSFKLIF
TGTGCTCTTGGGCCCCATGGGGGGATACGTTCGTTTAAACTCATCTTT
>.|TRDD3|TRDV1|TRDJ1
CALGDTSFAGYARELIF
TGTGCTCTTGGGGACACTTCCTTTGCGGGATACGCGAGAGAACTCATCTTT
>few|.|TRDV1|TRDJ1
CALGDRLPYVPYGGLGGLIF
TGTGCTCTTGGGGATCGCCTCCCCTACGTACCGTACGGTGGACTGGGAGGACTCATCTTT
>.|.|TRDV1|TRDJ1
CALGEVLRPLKADKLIF
TGTGCTCTTGGGGAAGTCCTACGTCCCCTTAAGGCCGATAAACTCATCTTT
>.|.|TRDV1|TRDJ1
CALGELEVLGSGANWVSPLYTDKLIF
TGTGCTCTTGGGGAGCTCGAAGTCCTTGGGTCGGGGGCAAACTGGGTCTCCCCCCTGTACACCGATAAACTCATCTTT
>few|TRDD3|TRDV1|TRDJ1
CALGERLLGDKSHTDKLIF
TGTGCTCTTGGGGAACGGCTACTGGGGGATAAATCCCACACCGATAAACTCATCTTT
>.|.|TRDV1|TRDJ1
CALLIPQYTDKLIF
TGTGCTCTTCTGATTCCTCAGTACACCGATAAACTCATCTTT
>.|TRDD3|TRDV2|TRDJ2
CACEDWGTLFF
TGTGCCTGTGAGGACTGGGGGACTCTCTTCTTT
>.|TRDD3|TRDV1|TRDJ1
CALGELSSGCDWGIPLWCTNKLIF
TGTGCTCTTGGGGAACTTAGTTCGGGATGTGACTGGGGGATCCCGTTGTGGTGCACCAATAAACTCATCTTT
>.|.|TRDV1|TRDJ1
CALGKPPYPDKLIF
TGTGCTCTTGGGAAACCCCCCTACCCCGATAAACTCATCTTT
>once|TRDD3|TRDV1|TRDJ1
CALGYVRRGYSPYTDKLIF
TGTGCTCTTGGGTACGTACGGCGGGGATACAGCCCGTACACCGATAAACTCATCTTT
>.|TRDD3|TRDV1|TRDJ1
CALGERVCLPTNWGIRQKNTDKLIF
TGTGCTCTTGGGGAGCGGGTGTGCCTTCCTACGAATTGGGGGATACGCCAAAAGAACACCGATAAACTCATCTTT
>few|TRDD3|TRDV1|TRDJ1
CALGESGPTVLGDRTYTDKLIF
TGTGCTCTTGGGGAATCGGGGCCTACAGTACTGGGGGATCGAACTTACACCGATAAACTCATCTTT
>few|.|TRDV1|TRDJ1
CALGEASSGSGKTDKLIF
TGTGCTCTTGGGGAAGCTTCCTCCGGATCTGGAAAGACCGATAAACTCATCTTT
>.|.|TRDV1|TRDJ1
CALGNPRTGHKGDKLIF
TGTGCTCTTGGGAACCCTAGGACGGGCCACAAAGGCGATAAACTCATCTTT
>.|TRDD2|TRDV1|TRDJ1
CALGGKLPTPRWGVDKLIF
TGTGCTCTTGGGGGCAAACTTCCTACCCCCCGCTGGGGAGTCGATAAACTCATCTTT
>few|TRDD3|TRDV2|TRDJ1
CACPSQYWGIPPPDTDKLIF
TGTGCCTGTCCCTCCCAGTACTGGGGGATACCCCCGCCGGACACCGATAAACTCATCTTT
>.|TRDD3|TRDV2|TRDJ1
CACDTRGVLGDRPNPDDTDKLIF
TGTGCCTGTGACACGAGGGGCGTACTGGGGGACAGACCGAACCCCGATGACACCGATAAACTCATCTTT
>.|.|TRDV1|TRDJ1
CALGLSLLSLLTQGGLIF
TGTGCTCTTGGGCTTTCTCTCCTTTCCTTACTGACCCAAGGAGGACTCATCTTT
>.|TRDD3|TRDV1|TRDJ1
CALGEAGGYRRTDKLIF
TGTGCTCTTGGGGAAGCTGGGGGATACAGGAGGACCGATAAACTCATCTTT
>once|TRDD3|TRDV1|TRDJ1
CALGESLSYFILGDTIGVSDKLIF
TGTGCTCTTGGGGAATCCCTTTCCTATTTTATACTGGGGGATACGATTGGGGTATCCGATAAACTCATCTTT
>.|TRDD3|TRDV2|TRDJ1
CACDGLGDGADKLIF
TGTGCCTGTGACGGGCTGGGGGATGGTGCCGATAAACTCATCTTT
>few|TRDD3|TRDV1|TRDJ1
CALGERQPSYFWGIQREVTDKLIF
TGTGCTCTTGGGGAACGTCAGCCTTCCTACTTCTGGGGGATACAAAGGGAGGTCACCGATAAACTCATCTTT
>.|.|TRDV1|TRDJ1
CALGASYGHTDKLIF
TGTGCTCTTGGGGCCTCCTACGGTCACACCGATAAACTCATCTTT
>.|.|TRDV1|TRDJ1
CALGEYQDDLSEGLIF
TGTGCTCTTGGGGAATATCAGGATGACCTATCGGAAGGACTCATCTTT
>.|TRDD3|TRDV1|TRDJ1
CALGQREGIPNTDKLIF
TGTGCTCTTGGGCAAAGGGAGGGGATACCCAACACCGATAAACTCATCTTT